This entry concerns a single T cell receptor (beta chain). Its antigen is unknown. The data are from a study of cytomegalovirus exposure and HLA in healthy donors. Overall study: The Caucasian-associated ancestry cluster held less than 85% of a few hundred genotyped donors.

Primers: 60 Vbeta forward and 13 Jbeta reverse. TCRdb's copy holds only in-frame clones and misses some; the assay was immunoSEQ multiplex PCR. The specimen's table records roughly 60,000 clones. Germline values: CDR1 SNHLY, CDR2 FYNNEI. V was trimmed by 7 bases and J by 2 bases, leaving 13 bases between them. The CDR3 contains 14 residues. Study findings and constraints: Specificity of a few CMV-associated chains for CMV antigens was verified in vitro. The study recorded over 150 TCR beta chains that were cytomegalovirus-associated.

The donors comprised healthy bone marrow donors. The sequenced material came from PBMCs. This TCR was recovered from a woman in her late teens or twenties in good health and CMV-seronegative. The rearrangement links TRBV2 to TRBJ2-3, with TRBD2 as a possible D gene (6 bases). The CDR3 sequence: CASKLEGSTDTQYF. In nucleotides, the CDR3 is TGTGCCAGCAAATTGGAGGGCTCCACAGATACGCAGTATTTT.